These 26 T cell receptor beta chains originate from one sample sequenced in a study of T cells of healthy individuals. TCRdb processed the 5' RACE reads anew with MiXCR; each CDR3 protein has one entry. The sample carries 95,000 to 100,000 distinct CDR3 sequences, about 16% recorded once. These TCRs come from a human donor in good health.

This clonotype was observed a few times. The chain is built from TRBV12-3 or TRBV12-4 and TRBJ2-7; TRBD2 is a possible D gene (6 bases). This CDR3 spans 15 amino acids. Trimming took off 6 bases at V and 4 bases at J, with 19 bases between the two ends. The CDR3 DNA is TGTGCCAGCAGCACGGGCGGGGATTCGTTGTACGAGCAGTACTTC. Amino acids: CASSTGGDSLYEQYF.

This clonotype was observed a few times. This sequence joins TRBV6-2 or TRBV6-3 and TRBJ2-2; TRBD1 is a possible D gene (5 bases). Trimming left V 6 bases short and J 7 bases short, with 15 bases between. Per germline, CDR1 MNHEY and CDR2 SVGEGT. The CDR3 sequence is 14 residues long. The CDR3 is CASSHQGTGGELFF. In nucleotides, the CDR3 is TGTGCCAGCAGCCACCAGGGTACTGGCGGGGAGCTGTTTTTT.

The genes are TRBV7-2 and TRBJ2-1; no clear D gene. This CDR3 has 15 amino acids. Trimming cost V 1 base and J 3 bases, with 10 bases left between them. The germline CDR1 and CDR2 sequences are SGHTA and FQGNSA. The DNA for the CDR3 is TGTGCCAGCAGCTTAGAGGCCCTGGGCTACAATGAGCAGTTCTTC. As protein: CASSLEALGYNEQFF.

This clonotype has only a few counts. The CDR3 bases are TGTGCCACCAGCAGAGGTAGCGGGGGGACCTACGAGCAGTACTTC. Its protein product is CATSRGSGGTYEQYF. The rearrangement links TRBV15 to TRBJ2-7; 10 nucleotides match TRBD2. Trimming removed 1 base from V and 2 bases from J; junction bases left unmatched: 2. There are 15 residues in the CDR3. Germline-derived CDR1 and CDR2 are LNHNV and YYDKDF (reference sequence).

In its sample, this clonotype was seen a few times. This chain connects TRBV23-1 to TRBJ1-1; D not certain. TRBV23-1 is an ORF, with its function uncertain. The V end was cut by 2 bases, the J end by 5 bases, with 12 bases between. The CDR3 spans 14 residues. In nucleotides, the CDR3 is TGCGCCAGCAGTCAACTGACCGGCGGGACTGAAGCTTTCTTT. Translated, it gives CASSQLTGGTEAFF.

A few counts support this clonotype. The V and J genes are TRBV6-2 or TRBV6-3 and TRBJ2-4; D call uncertain. V lost 6 bases and J 2 bases, leaving 8 bases between the germline ends. Germline V lookup: CDR1 MNHEY, CDR2 SVGEGT. This CDR3 is 13 amino acids long. CDR3 bases: TGTGCCAGCAGGGCCGAAACCAAAAACATTCAGTACTTC. It encodes CASRAETKNIQYF.

The V gene is TRBV5-6, the J gene TRBJ1-6; 9 nucleotides line up with TRBD1. This CDR3 has 16 amino acids. CDR1 and CDR2 from the germline V gene are SGHDT and YYEEEE. J was trimmed by 3 bases and V by 4 bases; bases with no gene match: 5. CDR3 sequence reads: CASSLGQGYYNSPLHF. CDR3 coding DNA: TGTGCCAGCAGCCTGGGACAGGGATACTATAATTCACCCCTCCACTTT.

A few counts support this clonotype. At one boundary the junction diverges from the germline segment, which might be a read error. This chain connects TRBV15 to TRBJ1-4; TRBD1 matches 8 bases. Germline values: CDR1 LNHNV, CDR2 YYDKDF (reference sequence). This CDR3 comprises 12 residues. CDR3 DNA: TGTGCCACCAGCAGAGGACTCCGGGACAGGAATTTT. This encodes CATSRGLRDRNF.

The chain couples TRBV6-6 to TRBJ1-1; 7 positions agree with TRBD1. CDR1 and CDR2 from the germline V gene are MNHNY and SVGAGI (reference sequence). V was pared by 5 bases and J by 7 bases, with 4 bases of the junction left unmatched. The CDR3 length is 12 residues. The CDR3 reads CASSDDRVEAFF. The CDR3 DNA is TGTGCCAGCAGTGACGACAGGGTTGAAGCTTTCTTT.

The chain joins TRBV12-3 or TRBV12-4 to TRBJ1-1, with D perhaps TRBD1 (5 bases). Trimming removed 2 bases from V and 4 bases from J, with 8 bases in between. This CDR3 contains 13 residues. The CDR3 DNA is TGTGCCAGCAGTTTAATGGGGGGCACTGAAGCTTTCTTT. Translated: CASSLMGGTEAFF.

This clonotype showed up just once. The genes are TRBV2 and TRBJ2-5; D remains ambiguous. The CDR3 is 15 amino acids. Trimming cost V 4 bases and J 0 bases, with 12 bases left between them. Germline V gene data show CDR1 as SNHLY and CDR2 as FYNNEI. As DNA, the CDR3 is TGTGCCAGCAGTGGCGAGACACACGACCAAGAGACCCAGTACTTC. Amino acid sequence: CASSGETHDQETQYF.

The chain couples TRBV7-2 to TRBJ2-1; 10 bases match TRBD2. Per germline, CDR1 SGHTA and CDR2 FQGNSA. V gave up 4 bases and J gave up 4 bases; unmatched junction bases: 4. The CDR3 is 15 residues long. CDR3 sequence reads: CASSSLAGVYNEQFF. The CDR3, as DNA: TGTGCCAGCAGCTCTCTAGCGGGAGTATACAATGAGCAGTTCTTC.

J is TRBJ2-1 and V is TRBV2; D may be TRBD1 or TRBD2 (6 bases each). This CDR3 is built from 15 residues. Germline loops: CDR1 SNHLY, CDR2 FYNNEI. V gave up 8 bases and J gave up 4 bases, with 18 bases separating them. CDR3 amino acids: CASALAGQQYNEQFF. CDR3 coding DNA: TGTGCCAGCGCCTTGGCGGGACAACAATACAATGAGCAGTTCTTC.

This clonotype was detected a few times. This chain links TRBV9 with TRBJ1-5, with 10 bases lining up with TRBD1. This CDR3 has 18 residues. With 3 bases clipped from V and 1 base from J, the junction kept 10 bases outside the gene matches. The germline gives CDR1 SGDLS, CDR2 YYNGEE. The CDR3 DNA reads TGTGCCAGCAGCGGCGGGACAGGGGATTCCCTAAGCAATCAGCCCCAGCATTTT. Translated: CASSGGTGDSLSNQPQHF.

This clonotype was counted once. The chain recombines TRBV10-3 with TRBJ1-1; weak D call: TRBD1 (5 bases). This CDR3 is 15 amino acids long. Per the germline V gene, CDR1 is ENHRY and CDR2 is SYGVKD. The ends were cut back, 5 bases at V and 0 bases at J, with 13 bases in the middle. The DNA of the CDR3 is TGTGCCATCAGTCGAACCGGGACGGTGAACACTGAAGCTTTCTTT. Its protein product is CAISRTGTVNTEAFF.

This clonotype was picked up a small number of times. The J gene is TRBJ2-3, the V gene TRBV6-2 or TRBV6-3; D call uncertain. CDR3 length equals 14 residues. Trimming stripped 0 bases from V and 2 bases from J, with 6 bases between. Germline-derived CDR1 and CDR2 are MNHEY and SVGEGT. CDR3 amino acids: CASSYSSATDTQYF. The CDR3 DNA is TGTGCCAGCAGTTACTCGTCAGCCACAGATACGCAGTATTTT.

The gene calls are TRBV19 and TRBJ2-1; D gene ambiguous. V was trimmed by 5 bases and J by 7 bases, leaving 15 bases between them. CDR3 size: 14 residues. CDR1 and CDR2 from the germline V gene are LNHDA and SQIVND (reference sequence). CDR3 region: CASSSVPRANEQFF. Here the CDR3 DNA reads TGTGCCAGTAGTTCGGTCCCCCGGGCGAATGAGCAGTTCTTC.

This clonotype was counted ten times or more. The genes are TRBV7-2 and TRBJ2-3; possibly TRBD1 or TRBD2 for D (5 bases each). V dropped 5 bases and J dropped 1 base, with 16 bases sitting between them. From germline, CDR1 is SGHTA and CDR2 FQGNSA. The CDR3 is 16 residues long. The CDR3 spells CASSDRVRGRTDTQYF. The DNA for the CDR3 is TGTGCCAGCAGCGACCGTGTGAGGGGTCGCACAGATACGCAGTATTTT.

This chain joins TRBV24-1 and TRBJ2-3; 8 positions agree with TRBD2. The CDR3 has 16 amino acids. The V gene end was trimmed by 2 bases and the J gene end by 2 bases; junction bases not matched to a gene: 5. Germline V gene data show CDR1 as KGHDR and CDR2 as SFDVKD. The CDR3 region has the DNA TGTGCCACCAGTGATTCGGCTAGCGGGTACACAGATACGCAGTATTTT. Translated: CATSDSASGYTDTQYF.

The chain recombines TRBV5-1 with TRBJ2-3; D might be TRBD1 (6 bases). Germline assignment: CDR1 SGHRS and CDR2 YFSETQ. Between the trimmed V and J ends, which lost 4 bases and 6 bases, there was a span of 12 bases. The CDR3 has 13 residues. The CDR3 coding sequence is TGCGCCAGCAGCGAACCACAGGGCGATACGCAGTATTTT. Translating gives CASSEPQGDTQYF.

At least ten counts were recorded for this clonotype. The chain has TRBV28 and TRBJ1-6; D may be TRBD1 (6 bases). The CDR3 is made up of 15 amino acids. The V gene's germline CDR1 is MDHEN and CDR2 SYDVKM. V shed 7 bases and J shed 0 bases, with 10 bases lying between them. The CDR3 nucleotides read TGTGCCAGCATTTCGGACAGCTCCTATAATTCACCCCTCCACTTT. Amino acid sequence: CASISDSSYNSPLHF. Full variable domain (rest looked up from reference TRBV28 and TRBJ1-6): DVKVTQSSRYLVKRTGEKVFLECVQDMDHENMFWYRQDPGLGLRLIYFSYDVKMKEKGDIPEGYSVSREKKERFSLILESASTNQTSMYLCASISDSSYNSPLHFGNGTRLTVT.

The V and J genes are TRBV30 and TRBJ2-5, with a weak D call TRBD1 (6 bases). CDR3 length: 13 amino acids. CDR1 is GTSNPN, CDR2 SVGIG, per germline (reference sequence). Deletions cut 3 bases from V and 2 bases from J, with 10 bases between. This CDR3 reads CAWSLQGQETQYF. CDR3 in DNA: TGTGCCTGGAGCCTACAGGGACAAGAGACCCAGTACTTC.

The sample holds many counts of this clonotype. The chain carries TRBV20-1 and TRBJ1-1, with D unclear. The germline V gene encodes CDR1 DFQATT and CDR2 SNEGSKA (reference sequence). V was trimmed by 2 bases and J by 2 bases, leaving 12 bases between them. CDR3 length equals 14 residues. CDR3 DNA: TGCAGTGCTAGATTCACGCTTGTTAACACTGAAGCTTTCTTT. Encoded protein: CSARFTLVNTEAFF.

This clonotype was picked up one time. V usage is TRBV7-9 and J usage is TRBJ2-4; D is undetermined. Germline V gene lookup returns CDR1 SEHNR and CDR2 FQNEAQ (reference sequence). This CDR3 has 14 amino acids. V was pared by 4 bases and J by 0 bases, with 7 bases between. The CDR3 region has the DNA TGTGCCAGCAGCTGGACGTTAGCCAAAAACATTCAGTACTTC. This gives the protein CASSWTLAKNIQYF.

This clonotype was counted a few times. The chain carries TRBV11-2 and TRBJ2-2, with TRBD2 matching 7 bases. V lost 3 bases, J lost 4 bases, and 5 bases stayed unmatched. From germline, CDR1 is SGHAT and CDR2 FQNNGV. The CDR3 is 15 residues long. The chain's CDR3 is CASSFRASGTGELFF. For the CDR3, the DNA is TGTGCCAGCAGCTTCAGGGCTAGCGGCACCGGGGAGCTGTTTTTT. Full variable domain (missing parts from reference TRBV11-2 and TRBJ2-2): EAGVAQSPRYKIIEKRQSVAFWCNPISGHATLYWYQQILGQGPKLLIQFQNNGVVDDSQLPKDRFSAERLKGVDSTLKIQPAKLEDSAVYLCASSFRASGTGELFFGEGSRLTVL.

This clonotype was seen a few times. This chain uses TRBV7-9 with TRBJ1-1; D remains unclear. Trimming took 5 bases from V and 0 from J, leaving 13 bases between them. Per the germline V gene, CDR1 is SEHNR and CDR2 is FQNEAQ (reference sequence). The CDR3 spans 15 residues. The CDR3 is CASSTPTVLNTEAFF. The CDR3, as DNA: TGTGCCAGCAGCACCCCTACAGTGTTGAACACTGAAGCTTTCTTT.